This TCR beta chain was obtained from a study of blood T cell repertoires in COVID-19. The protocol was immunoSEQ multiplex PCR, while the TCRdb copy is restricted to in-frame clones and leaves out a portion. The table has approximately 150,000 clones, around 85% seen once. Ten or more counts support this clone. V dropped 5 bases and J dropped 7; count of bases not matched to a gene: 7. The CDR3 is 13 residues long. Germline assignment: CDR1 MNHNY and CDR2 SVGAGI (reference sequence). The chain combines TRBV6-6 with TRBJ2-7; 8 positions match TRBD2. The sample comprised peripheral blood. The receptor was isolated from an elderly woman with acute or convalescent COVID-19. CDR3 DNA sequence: TGTGCCAGCAGTCCCGGGACTAGGGTTGAGCAGTACTTC. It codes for CASSPGTRVEQYF.